Listed below are T cell receptor beta chains from one sample, sequenced in a study of T cell repertoires in cytomegalovirus infection. Via MiXCR, TCRdb re-called the reads, giving one row per CDR3 protein. This table has approximately 120,000 distinct CDR3 sequences, 32% appearing once. Antigens for these TCRs are unknown. Sequenced here: CD8+ T cells from cultured PBMCs, sampled from culture after CMV antigen stimulation. The receptor set was obtained from a human donor in good health (CMV status not recorded). Some clones in this sample may be carry-over from other donors' samples. CDR3s include the opening cysteine and the closing phenylalanine or tryptophan. Clone size is stated in some rows and not others, as once, few, many or a class when expanded.

j_gene: TRBJ2-2; abundance: -; len: 17; v_gene: TRBV7-2; CDR3aa: CASSFSGGSTRAGELFF
j_gene: TRBJ2-7; abundance: few; len: 15; v_gene: TRBV3-1; CDR3aa: CASSLGTGVTYEQYF
j_gene: TRBJ2-7; abundance: -; len: 15; v_gene: TRBV10-2; CDR3aa: CATHFGGIGSYEQYF
j_gene: TRBJ2-4; abundance: few; len: 16; v_gene: TRBV4-1; CDR3aa: CASSQALTDSKNIQYF
j_gene: TRBJ1-4; abundance: medium-sized; len: 17; v_gene: TRBV4-1; CDR3aa: CASSQDGTGMLNEKLFF
j_gene: TRBJ1-1; abundance: -; len: 18; v_gene: TRBV4-1; CDR3aa: CASSQEVSSSGGNPEAFF
j_gene: TRBJ2-7; abundance: few; len: 15; v_gene: TRBV7-2; CDR3aa: CASSLPGQGYYEQYF
j_gene: TRBJ2-1; abundance: few; len: 17; v_gene: TRBV4-3; CDR3aa: CASSQDGTSGGWSEQFF
j_gene: TRBJ1-2; abundance: few; len: 13; v_gene: TRBV5-1; CDR3aa: CASSWTGTDGYTF
j_gene: TRBJ2-7; abundance: -; len: 15; v_gene: TRBV15; CDR3aa: CATSRDGLTTYEQYF
j_gene: TRBJ2-5; abundance: -; len: 16; v_gene: TRBV12-3/TRBV12-4; CDR3aa: CASSTWGQGAPETQYF
j_gene: TRBJ1-2; abundance: few; len: 15; v_gene: TRBV7-6; CDR3aa: CASSSLRGSASGYTF
j_gene: TRBJ2-1; abundance: -; len: 16; v_gene: TRBV7-9; CDR3aa: CASSLSWGKGDNEQFF
j_gene: TRBJ2-7; abundance: -; len: 14; v_gene: TRBV4-1; CDR3aa: CASSQVAGDYEQYF
j_gene: TRBJ2-3; abundance: -; len: 17; v_gene: TRBV4-1; CDR3aa: CASSQINRGARTDTQYF
j_gene: TRBJ1-5; abundance: few; len: 13; v_gene: TRBV6-2/TRBV6-3; CDR3aa: CASSYSVLQPQHF
j_gene: TRBJ2-7; abundance: few; len: 13; v_gene: TRBV7-8; CDR3aa: CASSQSGGNEQYF
j_gene: TRBJ2-7; abundance: few; len: 19; v_gene: TRBV5-6; CDR3aa: CASSSPFRLAGDQPYEQYF
j_gene: TRBJ1-1; abundance: -; len: 14; v_gene: TRBV6-1; CDR3aa: CASRSVALNTEAFF
j_gene: TRBJ1-2; abundance: few; len: 12; v_gene: TRBV7-6; CDR3aa: CASSLGWQGYTF
j_gene: TRBJ2-5; abundance: few; len: 14; v_gene: TRBV7-9; CDR3aa: CASSLARERETQYF
j_gene: TRBJ2-7; abundance: few; len: 14; v_gene: TRBV7-9; CDR3aa: CASSIRDPVGEQYF
j_gene: TRBJ2-1; abundance: few; len: 15; v_gene: TRBV6-2/TRBV6-3; CDR3aa: CASTTSGSSYNEQFF
j_gene: TRBJ1-1; abundance: many; len: 12; v_gene: TRBV28; CDR3aa: CASSPGRLEAFF
j_gene: TRBJ2-7; abundance: -; len: 16; v_gene: TRBV15; CDR3aa: CATSRDRNSNLPEQYF
j_gene: TRBJ2-7; abundance: few; len: 15; v_gene: TRBV7-6; CDR3aa: CASSFGGASSYEQYF